The entry that follows covers one T cell receptor (beta chain) sequence. The antigen remains undetermined. CDR1 is MDHEN and CDR2 is SYDVKM in the germline V gene. CDR3 size: 13 residues. The trim removed 10 bases at V and 0 bases at J, leaving 5 bases unmatched. This sample is part of a study of T cell responses to AZD1222 COVID-19 vaccine. Study results and caveats: Per reports, nearly half of all spike-specific TCRs target regions that are unmutated in variants.

Profiled with immunoSEQ multiplex PCR; TCRdb holds only in-frame clones, not every one. The sample lists some 190,000 clones, approximately 94% seen once, with 1.7% in the top ten. The J gene is TRBJ1-2, the V gene TRBV28, with 7 nucleotides matching TRBD1. The material was peripheral blood, obtained 28 days after the second dose of the MenACWY control vaccine. The origin of this receptor is an adult who received the MenACWY meningococcal vaccine as a control. The CDR3 is CATEDRSNYGYTF. For the CDR3, the DNA is TGTGCCACCGAGGACAGGTCTAACTATGGCTACACCTTC.